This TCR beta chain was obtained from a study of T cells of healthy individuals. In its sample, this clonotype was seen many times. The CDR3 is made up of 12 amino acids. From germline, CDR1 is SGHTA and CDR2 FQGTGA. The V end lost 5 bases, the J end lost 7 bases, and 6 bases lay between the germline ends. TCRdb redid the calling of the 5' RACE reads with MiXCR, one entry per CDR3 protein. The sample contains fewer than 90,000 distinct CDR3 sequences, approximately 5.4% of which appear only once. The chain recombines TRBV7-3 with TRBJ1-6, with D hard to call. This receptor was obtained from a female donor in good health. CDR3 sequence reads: CASSQGNSPLHF. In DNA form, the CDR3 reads TGTGCCAGCAGCCAAGGGAATTCACCCCTCCACTTT.